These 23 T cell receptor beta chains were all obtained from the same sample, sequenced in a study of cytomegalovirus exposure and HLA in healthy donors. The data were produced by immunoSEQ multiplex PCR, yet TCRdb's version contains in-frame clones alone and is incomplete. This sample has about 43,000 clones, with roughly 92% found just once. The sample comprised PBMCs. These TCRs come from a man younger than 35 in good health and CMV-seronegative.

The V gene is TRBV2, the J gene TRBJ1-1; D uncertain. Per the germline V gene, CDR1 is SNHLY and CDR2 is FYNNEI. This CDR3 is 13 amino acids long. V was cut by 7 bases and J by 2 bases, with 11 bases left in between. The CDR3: CASTDDINTEAFF. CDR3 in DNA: TGTGCCAGCACCGACGACATAAACACTGAAGCTTTCTTT.

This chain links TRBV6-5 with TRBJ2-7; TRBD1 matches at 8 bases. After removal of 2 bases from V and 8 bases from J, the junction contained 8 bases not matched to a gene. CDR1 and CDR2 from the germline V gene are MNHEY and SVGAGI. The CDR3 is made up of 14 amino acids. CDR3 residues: CASSYPKQGDQQYF. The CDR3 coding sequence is TGTGCCAGCAGTTACCCTAAACAGGGGGACCAGCAGTACTTC.

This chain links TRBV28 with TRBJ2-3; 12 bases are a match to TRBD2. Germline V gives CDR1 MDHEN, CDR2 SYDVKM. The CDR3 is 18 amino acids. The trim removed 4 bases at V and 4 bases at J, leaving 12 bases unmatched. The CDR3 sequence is CASSSSMTSGSLPDTQYF. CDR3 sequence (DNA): TGTGCCAGCAGTTCGTCCATGACTAGCGGGAGTTTGCCAGATACGCAGTATTTT.

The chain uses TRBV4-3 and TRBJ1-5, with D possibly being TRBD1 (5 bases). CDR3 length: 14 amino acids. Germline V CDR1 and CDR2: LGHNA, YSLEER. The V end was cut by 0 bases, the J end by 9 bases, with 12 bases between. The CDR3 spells CASSQEAGSRPQHF. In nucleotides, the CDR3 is TGCGCCAGCAGCCAAGAGGCAGGGTCGAGGCCCCAGCATTTT.

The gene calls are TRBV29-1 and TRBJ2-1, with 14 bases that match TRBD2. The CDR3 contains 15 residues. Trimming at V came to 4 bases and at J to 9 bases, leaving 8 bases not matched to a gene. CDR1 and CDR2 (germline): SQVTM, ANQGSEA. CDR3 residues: CSVGATSGRAAEQFF. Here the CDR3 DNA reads TGCAGCGTTGGGGCGACTAGCGGGAGGGCCGCTGAGCAGTTCTTC.

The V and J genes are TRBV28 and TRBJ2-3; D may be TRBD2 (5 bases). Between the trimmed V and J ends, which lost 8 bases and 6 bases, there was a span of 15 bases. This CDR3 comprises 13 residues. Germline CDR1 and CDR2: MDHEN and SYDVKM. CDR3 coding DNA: TGTGCCAGCCGCGCGAGAGGGCGTGATACGCAGTATTTT. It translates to CASRARGRDTQYF. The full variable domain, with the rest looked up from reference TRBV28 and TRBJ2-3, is DVKVTQSSRYLVKRTGEKVFLECVQDMDHENMFWYRQDPGLGLRLIYFSYDVKMKEKGDIPEGYSVSREKKERFSLILESASTNQTSMYLCASRARGRDTQYFGPGTRLTVL.

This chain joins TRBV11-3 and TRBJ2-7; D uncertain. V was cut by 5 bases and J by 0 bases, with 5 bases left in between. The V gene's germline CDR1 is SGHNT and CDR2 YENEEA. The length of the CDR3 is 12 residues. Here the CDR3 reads CASSASSYEQYF. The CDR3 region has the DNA TGTGCCAGCAGCGCGAGCTCCTACGAGCAGTACTTC.

The chain's CDR3 is CASSIGYRASTDTQYF. The CDR3 DNA follows: TGTGCCAGTAGTATAGGATACAGGGCTAGCACAGATACGCAGTATTTT. This rearrangement joins TRBV19 to TRBJ2-3; a possible D gene is TRBD1 (6 bases). CDR1 and CDR2 (germline): LNHDA, SQIVND (reference sequence). This CDR3 is built from 16 residues. Trimming cost V 1 base and J 0 bases, with 11 bases left between them. The full variable domain, with the rest looked up from reference TRBV19 and TRBJ2-3, is DGGITQSPKYLFRKEGQNVTLSCEQNLNHDAMYWYRQDPGQGLRLIYYSQIVNDFQKGDIAEGYSVSREKKESFPLTVTSAQKNPTAFYLCASSIGYRASTDTQYFGPGTRLTVL.

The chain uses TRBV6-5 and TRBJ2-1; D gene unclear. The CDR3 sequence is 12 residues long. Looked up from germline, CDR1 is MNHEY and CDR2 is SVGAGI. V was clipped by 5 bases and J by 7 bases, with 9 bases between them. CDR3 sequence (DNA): TGTGCCAGCAGTGTCTGGCGGAATGAGCAGTTCTTC. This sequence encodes CASSVWRNEQFF.

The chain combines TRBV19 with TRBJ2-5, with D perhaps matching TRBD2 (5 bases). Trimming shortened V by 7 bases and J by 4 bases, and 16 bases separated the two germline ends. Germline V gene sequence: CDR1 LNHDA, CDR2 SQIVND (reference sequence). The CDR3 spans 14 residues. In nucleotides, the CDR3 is TGTGCCAGTATGCCTGGGAGTCCCGGAGAGACCCAGTACTTC. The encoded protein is CASMPGSPGETQYF.

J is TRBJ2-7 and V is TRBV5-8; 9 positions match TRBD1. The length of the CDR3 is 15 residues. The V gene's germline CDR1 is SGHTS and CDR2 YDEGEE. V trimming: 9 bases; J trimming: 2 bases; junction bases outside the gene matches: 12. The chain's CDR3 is CATYMTGTGTYEQYF. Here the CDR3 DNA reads TGTGCCACCTATATGACCGGGACAGGGACCTACGAGCAGTACTTC.

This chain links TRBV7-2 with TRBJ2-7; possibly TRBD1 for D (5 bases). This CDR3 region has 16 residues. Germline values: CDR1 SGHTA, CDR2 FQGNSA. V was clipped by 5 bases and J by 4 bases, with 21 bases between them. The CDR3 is CASSPLQRGYRYEQYF. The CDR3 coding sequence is TGTGCCAGCAGCCCTCTTCAAAGGGGTTATAGGTACGAGCAGTACTTC.

In nucleotides, the CDR3 is TGTGCCAGCAGCAAAGGGGAGAGGGATCCCACCGGGGAGCTGTTTTTT. Its protein product is CASSKGERDPTGELFF. This chain connects TRBV21-1 to TRBJ2-2; TRBD2, as called in the table, went unchecked against the DNA. TRBV21-1 is shown as a pseudogene. The CDR3 has 16 amino acids.

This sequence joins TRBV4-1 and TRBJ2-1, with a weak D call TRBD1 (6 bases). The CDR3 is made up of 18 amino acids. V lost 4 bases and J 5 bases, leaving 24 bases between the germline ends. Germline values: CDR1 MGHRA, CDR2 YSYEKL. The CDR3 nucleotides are TGCGCCAGCAGCCCTATTATCCCCAGGGGAGAAAAAAACAATGAGCAGTTCTTC. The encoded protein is CASSPIIPRGEKNNEQFF.

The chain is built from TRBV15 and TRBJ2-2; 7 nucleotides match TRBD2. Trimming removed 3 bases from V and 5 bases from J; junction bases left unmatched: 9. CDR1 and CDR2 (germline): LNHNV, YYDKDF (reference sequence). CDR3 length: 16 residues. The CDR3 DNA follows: TGTGCCACCAGCAGTCGAAGGCTCGGGGGGACCGGGGAGCTGTTTTTT. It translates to CATSSRRLGGTGELFF. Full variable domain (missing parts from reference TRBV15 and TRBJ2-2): DAMVIQNPRYQVTQFGKPVTLSCSQTLNHNVMYWYQQKSSQAPKLLFHYYDKDFNNEADTPDNFQSRRPNTSFCFLDIRSPGLGDTAMYLCATSSRRLGGTGELFFGEGSRLTVL.

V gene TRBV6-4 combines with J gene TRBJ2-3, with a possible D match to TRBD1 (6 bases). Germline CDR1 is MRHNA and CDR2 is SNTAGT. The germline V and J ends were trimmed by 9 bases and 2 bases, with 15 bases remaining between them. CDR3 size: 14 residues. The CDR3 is CARGLQGNTDTQYF. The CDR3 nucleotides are TGTGCCAGAGGGCTACAGGGAAACACAGATACGCAGTATTTT.

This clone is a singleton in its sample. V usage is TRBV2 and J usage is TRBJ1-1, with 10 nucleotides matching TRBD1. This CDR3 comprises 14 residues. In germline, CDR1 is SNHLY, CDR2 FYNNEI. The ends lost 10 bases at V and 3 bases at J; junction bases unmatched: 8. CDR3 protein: CANTKGQGYTEAFF. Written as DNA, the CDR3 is TGTGCCAATACTAAGGGACAGGGGTACACTGAAGCTTTCTTT.

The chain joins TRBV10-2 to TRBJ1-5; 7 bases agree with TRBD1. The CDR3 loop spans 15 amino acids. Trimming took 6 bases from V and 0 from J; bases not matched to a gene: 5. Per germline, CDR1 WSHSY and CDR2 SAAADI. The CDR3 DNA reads TGCGCCAGCAGAGCAGACAGGGTTAGCAATCAGCCCCAGCATTTT. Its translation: CASRADRVSNQPQHF.

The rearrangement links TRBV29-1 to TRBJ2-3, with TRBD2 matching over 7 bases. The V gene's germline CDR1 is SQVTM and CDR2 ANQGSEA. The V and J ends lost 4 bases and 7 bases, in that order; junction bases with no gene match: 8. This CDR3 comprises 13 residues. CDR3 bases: TGCAGCGTTGGTTCGCTAGCGGTTAATACGCAGTATTTT. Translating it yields CSVGSLAVNTQYF.

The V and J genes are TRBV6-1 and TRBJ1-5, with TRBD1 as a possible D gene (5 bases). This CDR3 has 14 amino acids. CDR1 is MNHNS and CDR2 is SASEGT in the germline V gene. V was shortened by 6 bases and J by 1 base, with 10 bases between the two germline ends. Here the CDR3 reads CASRKDISNQPQHF. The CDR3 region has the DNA TGTGCCAGCAGGAAGGACATCAGCAATCAGCCCCAGCATTTT.

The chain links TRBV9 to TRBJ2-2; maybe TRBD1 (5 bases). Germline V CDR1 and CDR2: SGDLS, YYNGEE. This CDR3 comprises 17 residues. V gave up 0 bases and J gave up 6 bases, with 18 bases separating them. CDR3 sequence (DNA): TGTGCCAGCAGCGTAGACGACGGGCAGGGTTTCGCCGGGGAGCTGTTTTTT. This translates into CASSVDDGQGFAGELFF. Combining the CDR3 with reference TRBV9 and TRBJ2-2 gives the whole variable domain DSGVTQTPKHLITATGQRVTLRCSPRSGDLSVYWYQQSLDQGLQFLIQYYNGEERAKGNILERFSAQQFPDLHSELNLSSLELGDSALYFCASSVDDGQGFAGELFFGEGSRLTVL.

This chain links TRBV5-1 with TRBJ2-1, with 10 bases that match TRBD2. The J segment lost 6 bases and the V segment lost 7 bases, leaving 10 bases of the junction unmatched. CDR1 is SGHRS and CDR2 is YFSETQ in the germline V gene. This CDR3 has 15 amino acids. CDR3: CASYPTSGWANEQFF. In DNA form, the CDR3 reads TGCGCCAGCTATCCGACTAGCGGGTGGGCCAATGAGCAGTTCTTC.

The CDR3 DNA is TGTGAACCTGCGGGAGGGTCGGGAGATACGCAGTATTTT. It specifies CEPAGGSGDTQYF. The V gene is TRBV28, the J gene TRBJ2-3; 9 positions agree with TRBD2. The CDR3 loop spans 13 amino acids. The germline gives CDR1 MDHEN, CDR2 SYDVKM.